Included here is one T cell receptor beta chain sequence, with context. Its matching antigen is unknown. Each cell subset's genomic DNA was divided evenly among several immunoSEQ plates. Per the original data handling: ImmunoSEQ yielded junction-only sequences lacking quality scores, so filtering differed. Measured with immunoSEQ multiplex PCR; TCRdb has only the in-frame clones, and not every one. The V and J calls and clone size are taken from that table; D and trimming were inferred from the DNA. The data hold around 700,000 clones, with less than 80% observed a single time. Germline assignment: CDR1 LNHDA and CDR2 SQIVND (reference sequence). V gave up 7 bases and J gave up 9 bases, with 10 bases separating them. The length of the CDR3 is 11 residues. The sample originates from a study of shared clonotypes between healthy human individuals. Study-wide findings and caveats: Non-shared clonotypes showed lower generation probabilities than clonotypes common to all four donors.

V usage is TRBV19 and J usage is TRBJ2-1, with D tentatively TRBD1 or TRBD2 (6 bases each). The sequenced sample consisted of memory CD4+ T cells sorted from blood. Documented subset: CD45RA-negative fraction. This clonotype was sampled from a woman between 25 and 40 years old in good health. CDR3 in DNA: TGTGCCAGTAAGGGGGGCCTTGAGCAGTTCTTC. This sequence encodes CASKGGLEQFF. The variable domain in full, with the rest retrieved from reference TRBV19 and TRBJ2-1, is DGGITQSPKYLFRKEGQNVTLSCEQNLNHDAMYWYRQDPGQGLRLIYYSQIVNDFQKGDIAEGYSVSREKKESFPLTVTSAQKNPTAFYLCASKGGLEQFFGPGTRLTVL.